Below, one TCR beta chain is given with its context. Its specificity is not known. CDR1 is SGHDT and CDR2 is YYEEEE in the germline V gene. The CDR3 sequence is 13 residues long. V dropped 4 bases and J dropped 8 bases, with 13 bases sitting between them. This entry belongs to a study of OX40 agonist ivuxolimab in advanced cancers. Study overall: Ivuxolimab, which is an agonistic anti-OX40 (CD134) antibody, was administered to the patients.

Method: immunoSEQ multiplex PCR; TCRdb's copy keeps in-frame clones and lacks some. The sample gives approximately 83,000 clones, roughly 80% of which show up once; 3.5% to 6% is in the top ten. Study-wide results and limits: Clonal expansion from baseline to week 6 occurred in both CD4+ and CD8+ T cells.

The TCR was taken from an adult with an advanced solid tumor such as melanoma, head and neck, liver or kidney cancer. The chain uses TRBV5-6 and TRBJ2-4; no definite D call. The sequences come from CD4+ or CD8+ T cells sorted from blood, collected in a trial of the OX40 agonist ivuxolimab. Here the CDR3 reads CASSLARRDIQYF. The CDR3 nucleotides are TGTGCCAGCAGCCTTGCCCGCAGAGACATTCAGTACTTC.